These 23 T cell receptor beta chains were sequenced from one sample in a study of T cells in Graves' hyperthyroidism and ophthalmopathy (dated by TCRdb to between 2017 and 2020). Receptors were amplified or captured by multiplex PCR. The instrument was an Illumina HiSeq 2000. Amplification of TCR beta CDR3 regions was carried out from RNA transcripts. The first round of RT-PCR for the TCR CDR3 was performed with the HTBI primer set and the Qiagen OneStep RT-PCR kit. TCRdb reran the public reads through fastp at Q25 and MiXCR, keeping productive beta chains. Each CDR3 protein gets just one entry, which takes the most common genes and DNA from the rows behind it. For this sample the table gives more than 450,000 distinct CDR3 sequences, of which about 20% were detected only once. The ten largest clones take up about 50% of the sample. Material: blood. All receptors come from a middle-aged man with Graves' ophthalmopathy.

This clonotype was seen more than once but under ten times. A much larger clone differs by one base, so this may be a read error. V gene TRBV6-5 combines with J gene TRBJ2-1, with TRBD1 as a possible D gene (5 bases). Germline CDR1 reads MNHEY; CDR2 reads SVGAGI. V was clipped by 2 bases and J by 0 bases, with 11 bases between them. The CDR3 extends over 16 amino acids. The CDR3 sequence: CASSYRQRTSYNEQFF. The DNA of the CDR3 is TGTGCCAGCAGTTACAGACAGAGGACCTCCTACAATGAGCAGTTCTTC.

Concerning this clonotype: This may be a read error: a much more frequent sequence differs by one nucleotide. This chain links TRBV12-3 or TRBV12-4 with TRBJ2-2; D possibly corresponds to TRBD1 (6 bases). This CDR3 has 16 residues. CDR3 residues: CASSLARLTSKGEPFF. CDR3 nucleotide sequence: TGTGCCAGCAGTTTAGCGCGCCTGACCTCTAAGGGGGAGCCGTTTTTT.

This chain joins TRBV27 and TRBJ1-3; D possibly corresponds to TRBD1 (5 bases). Trimming shortened V by 2 bases and J by 4 bases, and 12 bases separated the two germline ends. This CDR3 is built from 15 residues. Germline V lookup: CDR1 MNHEY, CDR2 SMNVEV (reference sequence). The CDR3 coding sequence is TGTGCCAGCAGTTTAACTGGGGCGCAAGGAAACACCATATATTTT. Encoded protein: CASSLTGAQGNTIYF.

The table lists this clonotype with a few counts. The rearrangement uses TRBV28 and TRBJ2-7; D unclear. Trimming cost V 7 bases and J 6 bases, with 10 bases left between them. CDR3 length: 11 amino acids. Looked up from germline, CDR1 is MDHEN and CDR2 is SYDVKM. This CDR3 is CASTSRLEQYF. As DNA, the CDR3 is TGTGCCAGCACTTCACGGCTCGAGCAGTACTTC.

This clonotype was detected a few times. V is TRBV20-1 and J is TRBJ2-1; possibly TRBD2 for D (6 bases). Germline lookup yields CDR1 DFQATT and CDR2 SNEGSKA (reference sequence). This CDR3 contains 15 residues. Trimming took 6 bases from V and 8 from J, leaving 23 bases between them. Here the CDR3 DNA reads TGCAGTGCCCCCCCGCGAATGGACTATATTGATGAGCAGTTCTTC. This gives the protein CSAPPRMDYIDEQFF.

This clonotype appeared a few times. The chain couples TRBV11-2 to TRBJ2-7, with D possibly TRBD1 on 5 matching bases. Germline-derived CDR1 and CDR2 are SGHAT and FQNNGV. The germline V and J ends were trimmed by 0 bases and 5 bases, with 11 bases remaining between them. This CDR3 contains 14 residues. CDR3 sequence (DNA): TGTGCCAGCAGCTTAGATAAGGACATCCACGAGCAGTACTTC. Its translation: CASSLDKDIHEQYF. Based on the CDR3 plus reference TRBV11-2 and TRBJ2-7, the full variable domain is EAGVAQSPRYKIIEKRQSVAFWCNPISGHATLYWYQQILGQGPKLLIQFQNNGVVDDSQLPKDRFSAERLKGVDSTLKIQPAKLEDSAVYLCASSLDKDIHEQYFGPGTRLTVT.

This clonotype showed up just a few times. The chain has TRBV28 and TRBJ1-5, with D perhaps matching TRBD1 (5 bases). Trimming stripped 6 bases from V and 8 bases from J, with 17 bases between. The length of the CDR3 is 14 residues. Germline CDR1 MDHEN, CDR2 SYDVKM. CDR3 loop: CASRGPRDAEPQHF. The CDR3 bases are TGTGCCAGCAGAGGGCCCCGGGACGCGGAGCCCCAGCATTTT.

This rearrangement joins TRBV2 to TRBJ2-5; 7 positions match TRBD2. The J segment lost 0 bases and the V segment lost 8 bases, leaving 9 bases of the junction unmatched. Per the germline V gene, CDR1 is SNHLY and CDR2 is FYNNEI. This CDR3 comprises 15 residues. The CDR3 protein is CASEKGSGYQETQYF. CDR3 DNA: TGTGCCAGCGAGAAGGGTAGCGGGTACCAAGAGACCCAGTACTTC.

This clonotype was seen more than once but under ten times. The V and J genes are TRBV3-1 and TRBJ2-5; tentatively, D is TRBD2 (6 bases). CDR1 is LGHDT and CDR2 is YNNKEL in the germline V gene (reference sequence). Trimming pared 3 bases from V and 8 bases from J, leaving 13 bases between. CDR3 length: 13 amino acids. The CDR3 DNA follows: TGTGCCAGCAGCCATCATGGCGGGGTTACCCAGTACTTC. Its translation is CASSHHGGVTQYF.

This clonotype was counted a few times. The V gene is TRBV11-2, the J gene TRBJ1-5; no definite D call. CDR3 length: 15 residues. Trimming took off 1 base at V and 2 bases at J, with 9 bases between the two ends. The V gene's germline CDR1 is SGHAT and CDR2 FQNNGV. Written as DNA, the CDR3 is TGTGCCAGCAGCTTAGGTTGGTCAGGCAATCAGCCCCAGCATTTT. As protein: CASSLGWSGNQPQHF.

This clonotype was found a few times. This chain uses TRBV12-3 or TRBV12-4 with TRBJ2-4; unclear D gene. This CDR3 is built from 12 residues. Trimming cost V 8 bases and J 5 bases, with 10 bases left between them. In DNA form, the CDR3 reads TGTGCCAGCCTTAGTTCCCAAAACATTCAGTACTTC. Protein sequence: CASLSSQNIQYF.

The chain employs TRBV9 and TRBJ1-1; TRBD1 matches 7 bases. Germline values: CDR1 SGDLS, CDR2 YYNGEE. V shed 3 bases and J 2 bases; nucleotides not matched to a gene: 7. The CDR3 extends over 15 amino acids. DNA for the CDR3: TGTGCCAGCAGCGCAGGGGGGGGTACAAACACTGAAGCTTTCTTT. As protein: CASSAGGGTNTEAFF.

The rearrangement uses TRBV3-1 and TRBJ1-2, with D unresolved. Germline CDR1 reads LGHDT; CDR2 reads YNNKEL (reference sequence). The CDR3 is 12 residues long. Deletions cut 1 base from V and 8 bases from J, with 8 bases between. In nucleotides, the CDR3 is TGTGCCAGCAGCCAAGGGTATTGGGGCTACACCTTC. Its protein product is CASSQGYWGYTF. Complete variable domain (other parts from reference TRBV3-1 and TRBJ1-2): DTAVSQTPKYLVTQMGNDKSIKCEQNLGHDTMYWYKQDSKKFLKIMFSYNNKELIINETVPNRFSPKSPDKAHLNLHINSLELGDSAVYFCASSQGYWGYTFGSGTRLTVV.

This clonotype appeared many times. V and J are TRBV20-1 and TRBJ2-3; unclear D gene. Trimming removed 6 bases at V and 0 bases at J, with 13 bases between. Germline CDR1 reads DFQATT; CDR2 reads SNEGSKA (reference sequence). This CDR3 is 14 amino acids long. CDR3: CSAAPHPSTDTQYF. In DNA, the CDR3 is TGCAGTGCGGCACCGCACCCGAGCACAGATACGCAGTATTTT.

This clonotype was recorded once. The V and J genes are TRBV5-1 and TRBJ2-3, with TRBD1 matching 10 bases. In germline, CDR1 is SGHRS, CDR2 YFSETQ. V was pared by 2 bases and J by 4 bases, with 10 bases of the junction left unmatched. This CDR3 is 17 amino acids long. The CDR3 region has the DNA TGCGCCAGCAGCTTCACTGGGACAGGGGCTTTCCCAGATACGCAGTATTTT. Amino acids: CASSFTGTGAFPDTQYF.

This clonotype was counted between two and nine times. The rearrangement links TRBV3-1 to TRBJ1-4; D remains ambiguous. CDR1 is LGHDT and CDR2 is YNNKEL in the germline V gene (reference sequence). V shed 0 bases and J shed 1 base, with 15 bases lying between them. The CDR3 is 18 residues long. The CDR3 region is CASSQDFLGQGTNEKLFF. The CDR3 DNA reads as TGTGCCAGCAGCCAAGACTTTCTTGGTCAAGGAACTAATGAAAAACTGTTTTTT.

This clonotype has ten or more counts. The chain recombines TRBV3-1 with TRBJ1-3; D might be TRBD1 (5 bases). Trimming took 4 bases from V and 0 from J, leaving 10 bases between them. Per the germline V gene, CDR1 is LGHDT and CDR2 is YNNKEL (reference sequence). This CDR3 is built from 15 residues. Here the CDR3 reads CASSRDVHSGNTIYF. CDR3 nucleotides: TGTGCCAGCAGCCGGGACGTACACTCTGGAAACACCATATATTTT.

This clonotype has just a few counts. The CDR3 nucleotides read TGTGCCAGCAGCTCCCAGAGGGGCGGGGAGCTGTTTTTT. Protein sequence: CASSSQRGGELFF. The rearrangement joins TRBV7-9 to TRBJ2-2; D may be TRBD1 or TRBD2 (5 bases each). This CDR3 comprises 13 residues. CDR1 is SEHNR, CDR2 FQNEAQ, per germline (reference sequence). V was pared by 4 bases and J by 7 bases, with 10 bases between.

This clonotype has a handful of counts. The chain combines TRBV29-1 with TRBJ2-3; no clear D gene. Germline CDR1 is SQVTM and CDR2 is ANQGSEA. The CDR3 contains 13 residues. Trimming removed 4 bases from V and 2 bases from J, with 10 bases in between. CDR3 region: CSVVSVFTDTQYF. The DNA of the CDR3 is TGCAGCGTTGTATCCGTGTTCACAGATACGCAGTATTTT.

Many counts were recorded for this clonotype. The V and J genes are TRBV5-1 and TRBJ2-5; D not resolved. The V gene's germline CDR1 is SGHRS and CDR2 YFSETQ. V lost 4 bases and J 4 bases, leaving 11 bases between the germline ends. The CDR3 is made up of 13 amino acids. The CDR3 coding sequence is TGCGCCAGCAGCCTCACCACCCCAGAGACCCAGTACTTC. It specifies CASSLTTPETQYF.

This clonotype was detected only a few times. The CDR3 loop is CAIRGTSGRDTDTQYF. DNA for the CDR3: TGTGCCATCAGGGGGACTAGCGGGAGGGACACAGATACGCAGTATTTT. This rearrangement joins TRBV10-3 to TRBJ2-3; 16 bases fit TRBD2. This CDR3 spans 16 amino acids. CDR1 and CDR2 (germline): ENHRY, SYGVKD. With V trimmed by 6 bases and J by 2 bases, 2 bases remained unmatched.

There are a few counts of this clonotype. The chain uses TRBV25-1 and TRBJ2-3; 14 bases are a match to TRBD2. Germline V gene data show CDR1 as MGHDK and CDR2 as SYGVNS. Trimming at V came to 5 bases and at J to 3 bases, leaving 13 bases not matched to a gene. The CDR3 length is 19 residues. For the CDR3, the DNA is TGTGCCAGCAGTAAACTTATGGGACTAGCGGGAGCAAGAACAGATACGCAGTATTTT. This encodes CASSKLMGLAGARTDTQYF. Complete variable domain (other parts from reference TRBV25-1 and TRBJ2-3): EADIYQTPRYLVIGTGKKITLECSQTMGHDKMYWYQQDPGMELHLIHYSYGVNSTEKGDLSSESTVSRIRTEHFPLTLESARPSHTSQYLCASSKLMGLAGARTDTQYFGPGTRLTVL.

This clonotype has more than one count but fewer than ten. The chain joins TRBV10-3 to TRBJ2-1; unclear D gene. V lost 4 bases and J 0 bases, leaving 13 bases between the germline ends. The CDR3 is 16 residues long. CDR1 is ENHRY and CDR2 is SYGVKD in the germline V gene. Written as DNA, the CDR3 is TGTGCCATCAGTGCGCCCGTTGGAAGCTCCTACAATGAGCAGTTCTTC. It is translated as CAISAPVGSSYNEQFF.